This entry lists 17 T cell receptor beta chains sequenced from one sample in a study of metastatic and nonmetastatic thyroid tumors (dated by TCRdb to 2020 to 2021). The method was PCR. Data came from an Illumina HiSeq 4000. TCRdb reworked the public reads: Q25 trimming with fastp, MiXCR clone assembly, productive beta chains retained. The sample includes about 34,000 clones, with approximately 15% observed a single time. The ten top clones hold around 6.6% of the sample. No patient had received any treatment before thyroid surgery. Sequencing was performed on blood. The receptors come from a female donor with papillary thyroid cancer or a benign thyroid nodule (not recorded which). Some clones in this sample may be carry-over from other donors' samples.

The chain recombines TRBV12-3 or TRBV12-4 with TRBJ1-2; 7 bases are a match to TRBD1. This CDR3 is 14 amino acids long. The J segment lost 4 bases and the V segment lost 6 bases, leaving 8 bases of the junction unmatched. The chain's CDR3 is CASSKRRDSYGYTF. For the CDR3, the DNA is TGTGCCAGCAGCAAGCGCAGGGACAGCTATGGCTACACCTTC.

This clone qualifies as medium-sized. The chain combines TRBV27 with TRBJ2-7; D is ambiguous. This CDR3 spans 11 amino acids. Trimming shortened V by 6 bases and J by 6 bases, and 9 bases separated the two germline ends. CDR1 and CDR2 (germline): MNHEY, SMNVEV (reference sequence). DNA for the CDR3: TGTGCCAGCAGGGACGGCTTCGAGCAGTACTTC. This gives the protein CASRDGFEQYF.

About this clone: This may arise from a read error, as a much more abundant clone is one base away. This sample includes further DNA sequences coding for the same CDR3. The chain couples TRBV13 to TRBJ1-1; 7 bases match TRBD1. CDR1 PRHDT and CDR2 FYEKMQ come from the germline V gene (reference sequence). The trim removed 5 bases at V and 0 bases at J, leaving 12 bases unmatched. This CDR3 has 17 residues. CDR3 residues: CASSIFGQADLNTEAFF. The CDR3 DNA follows: TGTGCCAGCAGCATCTTCGGACAGGCGGACTTGAACACTGAAGCTTTCTTT.

This clone came up many times. The V gene is TRBV6-2 or TRBV6-3, the J gene TRBJ1-5; the D gene is possibly TRBD1 (5 bases). This CDR3 has 16 amino acids. The V gene lost 6 bases and the J gene lost 3 bases, with 18 bases spanning the gap. The germline V gene encodes CDR1 MNHEY and CDR2 SVGEGT. DNA for the CDR3: TGTGCCAGCAGGTATGGGCGGGGCTTGGTCAATCAGCCCCAGCATTTT. Protein: CASRYGRGLVNQPQHF.

This clone has ten or more counts. This sequence joins TRBV12-3 or TRBV12-4 and TRBJ1-5; D unclear. The CDR3 loop spans 15 amino acids. Trimming left V 3 bases short and J 0 bases short, with 9 bases between. The CDR3 coding sequence is TGTGCCAGCAGTTTCGGCGGACCTAGCAATCAGCCCCAGCATTTT. It encodes CASSFGGPSNQPQHF.

CDR3 protein: CASSLVGESYEQYF. Written as DNA, the CDR3 is TGTGCCAGCAGCTTAGTGGGCGAATCCTACGAGCAGTACTTC. The chain combines TRBV7-9 with TRBJ2-7; D gene uncertain. The germline V gene has CDR1 SEHNR and CDR2 FQNEAQ (reference sequence). Trimming took 1 base from V and 1 from J, leaving 8 bases between them. This CDR3 is built from 14 residues.

This clone was counted at least ten times. This chain connects TRBV19 to TRBJ1-1, with D possibly TRBD1 on 6 matching bases. V gave up 7 bases and J gave up 0 bases, with 9 bases separating them. The CDR3 extends over 13 amino acids. Germline values: CDR1 LNHDA, CDR2 SQIVND (reference sequence). DNA of the CDR3: TGTGCCAGTAAGGAGGGGGTGAACACTGAAGCTTTCTTT. It translates to CASKEGVNTEAFF.

The rearrangement joins TRBV4-3 to TRBJ2-2, with 7 positions matching TRBD2. Germline V gives CDR1 LGHNA, CDR2 YSLEER. The CDR3 has 17 residues. Germline trimming cut 0 bases from V and 0 bases from J; bases unmatched to any gene: 4. The CDR3 bases are TGCGCCAGCAGCCAAGATGACCGGGGGGCGAACACCGGGGAGCTGTTTTTT. Amino acid sequence: CASSQDDRGANTGELFF.

This clone was picked up many times. The V gene is TRBV18, the J gene TRBJ2-1; 7 positions match TRBD1. The CDR3 covers 17 residues. CDR1 and CDR2 (germline): KGHSH, LQKENI. With 0 bases clipped from V and 4 bases from J, the junction kept 9 bases outside the gene matches. CDR3 loop: CASSPPVRGFMYNEQFF. The DNA of the CDR3 is TGTGCCAGCTCACCACCAGTCAGGGGGTTTATGTACAATGAGCAGTTCTTC.

This clone was found a few times. V is TRBV28 and J is TRBJ2-2, with a weak D call TRBD2 (6 bases). The CDR3 is made up of 16 amino acids. V lost 7 bases to trimming and J lost 4 bases, with 19 bases between them. Germline V gives CDR1 MDHEN, CDR2 SYDVKM. This chain's CDR3 is CASTFAGISVTGELFF. CDR3 nucleotide sequence: TGTGCCAGCACGTTCGCGGGAATAAGCGTCACCGGGGAGCTGTTTTTT.

Many counts were recorded for this clone. Given a much more abundant clone one base away, this may be a read error. This same CDR3 is encoded by further DNA sequences in the sample. CDR3 DNA sequence: TGTGCCAGCAGGGCGACTAGCGGGAAGTACGAGCAGTATTTC. Translating gives CASRATSGKYEQYF. The gene calls are TRBV2 and TRBJ2-7; the match to TRBD2 covers 11 bases. The germline gives CDR1 SNHLY, CDR2 FYNNEI. CDR3 length: 14 residues.

This clone was picked up many times. V usage is TRBV18 and J usage is TRBJ1-1; D is unclear. The V end was cut by 2 bases, the J end by 0 bases, with 4 bases between. The CDR3 contains 13 residues. CDR1 is KGHSH, CDR2 LQKENI, per germline. The DNA of the CDR3 is TGTGCCAGCTCACCAGGTATGAACACTGAAGCTTTCTTT. It codes for CASSPGMNTEAFF.

This clone was picked up many times. The V gene is TRBV11-1, the J gene TRBJ2-1, with TRBD2 identical over 10 bases. J gave up 3 bases and V 5 bases, and 7 bases lay outside the gene matches. The CDR3 totals 16 residues. Germline V gene sequence: CDR1 SGHAT, CDR2 FQDESV (reference sequence). The CDR3 reads CASSPGRTSGYNEQFF. CDR3 nucleotide sequence: TGTGCCAGCAGCCCCGGAAGGACTAGCGGCTACAATGAGCAGTTCTTC. Full variable domain (missing parts from reference TRBV11-1 and TRBJ2-1): EAEVAQSPRYKITEKSQAVAFWCDPISGHATLYWYRQILGQGPELLVQFQDESVVDDSQLPKDRFSAERLKGVDSTLKIQPAELGDSAMYLCASSPGRTSGYNEQFFGPGTRLTVL.

This clone showed up many times. Other DNA sequences in this specimen translate into the identical CDR3. The genes are TRBV9 and TRBJ2-2; 7 positions agree with TRBD2. This CDR3 region has 19 residues. The V segment lost 3 bases and the J segment 2 bases; nucleotides outside the gene matches: 16. Looked up from germline, CDR1 is SGDLS and CDR2 is YYNGEE. The CDR3: CASSATSFSSGGNTGELFF. The CDR3 DNA reads TGTGCCAGCAGCGCAACCTCCTTTTCTAGCGGCGGTAACACCGGGGAGCTGTTTTTT.

In this sample, this clone turned up many times. V and J are TRBV7-9 and TRBJ2-4, with 11 bases aligning to TRBD2. Trimming took 5 bases from V and 7 from J; bases not matched to a gene: 16. The CDR3 has 18 residues. Germline V gene sequence: CDR1 SEHNR, CDR2 FQNEAQ (reference sequence). DNA for the CDR3: TGTGCCAGCAGCCGACGGGCCCTACTAGCGGGAGATGGGAACATTCAGTACTTC. Translated: CASSRRALLAGDGNIQYF.

The V and J genes are TRBV5-1 and TRBJ2-2; perhaps TRBD1 as D (5 bases). Germline V lookup: CDR1 SGHRS, CDR2 YFSETQ. The CDR3 sequence is 15 residues long. V was cut by 1 base and J by 4 bases, with 11 bases left in between. The CDR3 DNA reads as TGCGCCAGCAGCTTGTTCAGGGCCTTCACCGGGGAGCTGTTTTTT. Translated: CASSLFRAFTGELFF.

Only a few counts were recorded for this clone. The J gene is TRBJ1-5, the V gene TRBV6-1, with D maybe TRBD1 (5 bases). V shed 6 bases and J shed 3 bases, with 18 bases lying between them. This CDR3 comprises 16 residues. Germline V lookup: CDR1 MNHNS, CDR2 SASEGT. For the CDR3, the DNA is TGTGCCAGCAGGGAGACAGTGGACTATATCAATCAGCCCCAGCATTTT. This sequence encodes CASRETVDYINQPQHF.